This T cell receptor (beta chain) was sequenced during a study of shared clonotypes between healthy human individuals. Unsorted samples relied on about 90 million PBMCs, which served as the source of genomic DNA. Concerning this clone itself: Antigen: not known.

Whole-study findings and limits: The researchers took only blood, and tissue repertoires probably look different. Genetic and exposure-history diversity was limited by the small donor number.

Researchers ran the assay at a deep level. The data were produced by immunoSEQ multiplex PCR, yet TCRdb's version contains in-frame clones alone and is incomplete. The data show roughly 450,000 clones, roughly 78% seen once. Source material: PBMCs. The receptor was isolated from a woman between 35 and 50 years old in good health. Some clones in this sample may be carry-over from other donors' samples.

The CDR3 DNA sequence: TGTGCCAGCAGCGCCGGACAGGATTGGTACGAGCAGTACTTC. Its translation: CASSAGQDWYEQYF. This rearrangement joins TRBV11-2 to TRBJ2-7; 7 bases align to TRBD1. Germline-derived CDR1 and CDR2 are SGHAT and FQNNGV. CDR3 length: 14 amino acids. V gave up 5 bases and J gave up 4 bases; unmatched junction bases: 8.